The next 30 T cell receptor beta chains were all read from a single sample in a study of response to subunit inactivated influenza vaccine. TCRdb ran MiXCR on the RT-PCR reads and lists one entry per CDR3 protein. The sample has 650,000 to 800,000 distinct CDR3 sequences, more than 11% seen once; the top ten hold 5.5% to 7%. The source was PBMCs from blood, collected 14 to 15 days before vaccination. These receptors came from a man aged 45-60 years who received an inactivated influenza vaccine.

The CDR3 DNA reads TGTGCCAGCAGCTTAGTTCCCCCCGGCCGGACTAGCGGGGGGGAAAACAATGAGCAGTTCTTC. Its protein is CASSLVPPGRTSGGENNEQFF. V is TRBV7-6 and J is TRBJ2-1; 15 nucleotides match TRBD2. Germline lookup yields CDR1 SGHVS and CDR2 FNYEAQ. Trimming took 1 base from V and 5 from J; bases not matched to a gene: 15. CDR3 size: 21 residues. Drawing the rest from reference TRBV7-6 and TRBJ2-1, the complete variable domain is GAGVSQSPRYKVTKRGQDVALRCDPISGHVSLYWYRQALGQGPEFLTYFNYEAQQDKSGLPNDRFSAERPEGSISTLTIQRTEQRDSAMYRCASSLVPPGRTSGGENNEQFFGPGTRLTVL.

This clonotype was observed a handful of times. Written as DNA, the CDR3 is TGTGCCATCAGCGGACAGTACAATGAGCAGTTCTTC. Its translation is CAISGQYNEQFF. This chain connects TRBV10-3 to TRBJ2-1; D possibly corresponds to TRBD1 (6 bases). Trimming left V 6 bases short and J 4 bases short, with 7 bases between. The CDR3 is 12 amino acids. In germline, CDR1 is ENHRY, CDR2 SYGVKD.

This clonotype appeared a few times. This sequence joins TRBV10-3 and TRBJ2-5; D is unresolved. This CDR3 contains 19 residues. Per the germline V gene, CDR1 is ENHRY and CDR2 is SYGVKD. Deletions cut 2 bases from V and 8 bases from J, with 30 bases between. CDR3 in amino acids: CAISETPPLHVAAERTQYF. DNA of the CDR3: TGTGCCATCAGTGAGACCCCTCCCCTTCATGTGGCGGCTGAGAGAACCCAGTACTTC.

The rearrangement links TRBV4-3 to TRBJ2-7; a weak D match, TRBD2 (5 bases). CDR1 is LGHNA and CDR2 is YSLEER in the germline V gene. Trimming cost V 0 bases and J 3 bases, with 12 bases left between them. The CDR3 is made up of 15 amino acids. The CDR3 nucleotides read TGCGCCAGCAGCCAAGACCCGGGTGGGAGCTACGAGCAGTACTTC. Its translation is CASSQDPGGSYEQYF.

This clonotype was seen a few times. An end of the junction does not agree with germline; a read error may underlie this. The chain uses TRBV7-9 and TRBJ2-2, with unresolved D. Germline CDR1 and CDR2: SEHNR and FQNEAQ (reference sequence). The CDR3 consists of 13 residues. In DNA form, the CDR3 reads TGTGCCAGCAGCTTAGGTCCCACCAGGGAGCTGTTTTTT. Translated: CASSLGPTRELFF.

The sample holds a few counts of this clonotype. This rearrangement joins TRBV23-1 to TRBJ2-4, with D possibly being TRBD1 (6 bases). TRBV23-1 is an ORF; its function is uncertain. The CDR3 extends over 16 amino acids. Trimming cost V 2 bases and J 0 bases, with 11 bases left between them. CDR3 region: CASSQLDSLAKNIQYF. The CDR3 DNA is TGCGCCAGCAGTCAACTGGACAGTCTAGCCAAAAACATTCAGTACTTC.

V is TRBV6-2 or TRBV6-3 and J is TRBJ2-5; D assignment may be TRBD1 or TRBD2 (7 bases each). CDR1 and CDR2 (germline): MNHEY, SVGEGT. Between the trimmed V and J ends, which lost 4 bases and 5 bases, there was a span of 32 bases. This CDR3 contains 20 residues. Here the CDR3 reads CASSFLQGPRLARARETQYF. The CDR3 DNA reads as TGTGCCAGCAGTTTCCTACAGGGGCCGAGACTAGCTCGAGCGAGGGAGACCCAGTACTTC.

The genes are TRBV9 and TRBJ2-7, with 10 nucleotides matching TRBD2. Germline CDR1 reads SGDLS; CDR2 reads YYNGEE. Trimming at V came to 4 bases and at J to 5 bases, leaving 9 bases not matched to a gene. CDR3 length equals 15 residues. This chain's CDR3 is CASSPRAGGLNEQYF. CDR3 nucleotide sequence: TGTGCCAGCAGCCCCCGAGCGGGAGGGCTGAACGAGCAGTACTTC.

The chain's CDR3 is CASSSGGWAYEQYF. In nucleotides, the CDR3 is TGTGCCAGCAGTTCTGGCGGCTGGGCCTACGAGCAGTACTTC. This rearrangement joins TRBV2 to TRBJ2-7; D not certain. The CDR3 has 14 residues. Trimming removed 5 bases from V and 2 bases from J, with 13 bases in between. Per the germline V gene, CDR1 is SNHLY and CDR2 is FYNNEI.

This clonotype was recorded at least ten times. The chain couples TRBV29-1 to TRBJ2-7; 8 positions agree with TRBD1. CDR3 length: 14 amino acids. Germline trimming cut 0 bases from V and 5 bases from J; bases unmatched to any gene: 6. Germline loops: CDR1 SQVTM, CDR2 ANQGSEA. The CDR3 here is CSVEDLDRVDEQYF. CDR3 nucleotide sequence: TGCAGCGTTGAAGATCTGGACAGGGTGGACGAGCAGTACTTC.

This rearrangement joins TRBV7-8 to TRBJ2-3; D might be TRBD1 or TRBD2, each matching 5 bases. The CDR3 consists of 15 residues. Per germline, CDR1 SGHVS and CDR2 FQNEAQ. V was trimmed by 5 bases and J by 3 bases, leaving 15 bases between them. In DNA form, the CDR3 reads TGTGCCAGCAGCCCACGGGGTCAGGGAACAGATACGCAGTATTTT. Its translation: CASSPRGQGTDTQYF.

The chain is built from TRBV20-1 and TRBJ2-2; 7 nucleotides agree with TRBD2. Germline assignment: CDR1 DFQATT and CDR2 SNEGSKA (reference sequence). There are 15 residues in the CDR3. The CDR3 protein is CSFGGLAGNTGELFF. The DNA of the CDR3 is TGCAGCTTTGGAGGATTAGCGGGGAACACCGGGGAGCTGTTTTTT.

V gene TRBV6-5 combines with J gene TRBJ1-2; weak D call: TRBD1 (5 bases). V lost 0 bases, J lost 12 bases, and 20 bases lay in between. This CDR3 is 15 amino acids long. Germline V gene lookup returns CDR1 MNHEY and CDR2 SVGAGI. The CDR3: CASSYSSITSGLHTF. The CDR3 coding sequence is TGTGCCAGCAGTTACTCGAGTATTACTTCAGGGCTCCACACCTTC.

The chain has TRBV19 and TRBJ2-7; TRBD2 agrees at 9 bases. Germline V gene data show CDR1 as LNHDA and CDR2 as SQIVND (reference sequence). This CDR3 region has 16 residues. Trimming at V came to 3 bases and at J to 3 bases, leaving 9 bases not matched to a gene. CDR3 DNA sequence: TGTGCCAGTAGTATTAGCAAAGCGGGAGGCGACTACGAGCAGTACTTC. Protein sequence: CASSISKAGGDYEQYF.

This chain links TRBV30 with TRBJ1-1; D might be TRBD1 (5 bases). This CDR3 is 11 amino acids long. Per germline, CDR1 GTSNPN and CDR2 SVGIG (reference sequence). V lost 7 bases and J lost 10, with 16 bases in between. CDR3 sequence (DNA): TGTGCCTCCAAGACAGCCGCTGTAGCTTTCTTT. Translation: CASKTAAVAFF.

V and J are TRBV7-9 and TRBJ1-1; the match to TRBD1 covers 10 bases. The CDR3 sequence is 18 residues long. The J segment lost 1 base and the V segment lost 5 bases, leaving 13 bases of the junction unmatched. Per the germline V gene, CDR1 is SEHNR and CDR2 is FQNEAQ (reference sequence). The CDR3 reads CASSPFARQGAPNTEAFF. DNA for the CDR3: TGTGCCAGCAGCCCGTTTGCGCGACAGGGGGCCCCGAACACTGAAGCTTTCTTT.

In this sample, this clonotype turned up a few times. The chain joins TRBV6-2 or TRBV6-3 to TRBJ1-5; D is unresolved. The CDR3 length is 18 residues. Trimming shortened V by 5 bases and J by 2 bases, and 22 bases separated the two germline ends. Per germline, CDR1 MNHEY and CDR2 SVGEGT. Here the CDR3 reads CASSPRPFHPLGNQPQHF. CDR3 nucleotide sequence: TGTGCCAGCAGTCCTAGGCCCTTCCATCCCCTTGGCAATCAGCCCCAGCATTTT.

This clonotype was detected only a few times. V gene TRBV7-3 combines with J gene TRBJ2-3; TRBD2 is a possible D gene (6 bases). The CDR3 is 15 amino acids. Trimming cost V 2 bases and J 4 bases, with 13 bases left between them. CDR1 and CDR2 (germline): SGHTA, FQGTGA. CDR3: CASSLFGGNADTQYF. The DNA of the CDR3 is TGTGCCAGCAGCTTATTTGGCGGGAATGCAGATACGCAGTATTTT. Based on the CDR3 plus reference TRBV7-3 and TRBJ2-3, the full variable domain is GAGVSQTPSNKVTEKGKYVELRCDPISGHTALYWYRQSLGQGPEFLIYFQGTGAADDSGLPNDRFFAVRPEGSVSTLKIQRTERGDSAVYLCASSLFGGNADTQYFGPGTRLTVL.

The chain links TRBV28 to TRBJ1-4; D is unresolved. Germline CDR1 and CDR2: MDHEN and SYDVKM. The V and J ends lost 6 bases and 10 bases respectively, with 12 bases between them. The CDR3 runs to 12 residues. The CDR3 sequence: CASRAGPGKLFF. CDR3 coding DNA: TGTGCCAGCAGGGCGGGCCCGGGAAAACTGTTTTTT.

The J gene is TRBJ2-4, the V gene TRBV11-1, with TRBD1 identical over 8 bases. This CDR3 is 18 amino acids long. CDR1 and CDR2 from the germline V gene are SGHAT and FQDESV (reference sequence). Unmatched junction bases numbered 12, after V lost 5 bases and J lost 0 bases. CDR3 residues: CASSDRTGPYLAKNIQYF. The CDR3 DNA reads TGTGCCAGCAGCGACCGGACAGGGCCTTATTTAGCCAAAAACATTCAGTACTTC. Full variable domain (rest looked up from reference TRBV11-1 and TRBJ2-4): EAEVAQSPRYKITEKSQAVAFWCDPISGHATLYWYRQILGQGPELLVQFQDESVVDDSQLPKDRFSAERLKGVDSTLKIQPAELGDSAMYLCASSDRTGPYLAKNIQYFGAGTRLSVL.

This clonotype appeared a few times. The chain joins TRBV18 to TRBJ2-3, with D unclear. Germline lookup yields CDR1 KGHSH and CDR2 LQKENI. This CDR3 region has 15 residues. Between the trimmed V and J ends, which lost 2 bases and 5 bases, there was a span of 14 bases. The CDR3 DNA reads TGTGCCAGCTCACCAGTTGTTTACAACCAAGATACGCAGTATTTT. Protein sequence: CASSPVVYNQDTQYF.

This rearrangement joins TRBV11-2 to TRBJ1-6; D gene ambiguous. CDR3 length: 17 amino acids. CDR1 is SGHAT and CDR2 is FQNNGV in the germline V gene. V was clipped by 4 bases and J by 2 bases, with 15 bases between them. Here the CDR3 DNA reads TGTGCCAGCAGCTCACGGGTTATGAGGACCTATAATTCACCCCTCCACTTT. Protein: CASSSRVMRTYNSPLHF.

This clonotype was observed a few times. This chain joins TRBV2 and TRBJ2-7; D call uncertain. V was clipped by 8 bases and J by 2 bases, with 10 bases between them. The CDR3 runs 12 residues. Germline V CDR1 and CDR2: SNHLY, FYNNEI. CDR3 amino acids: CASHTRAYEQYF. CDR3 bases: TGTGCCAGCCACACAAGGGCCTACGAGCAGTACTTC.

This clonotype was observed a handful of times. This chain uses TRBV5-1 with TRBJ1-5; D gene unclear. Looked up from germline, CDR1 is SGHRS and CDR2 is YFSETQ. The CDR3 totals 15 residues. V lost 2 bases and J 3 bases, leaving 12 bases between the germline ends. CDR3 in amino acids: CASSFDGQANQPQHF. CDR3 nucleotides: TGCGCCAGCAGCTTCGATGGGCAGGCCAATCAGCCCCAGCATTTT.

This clonotype was seen only a few times. V usage is TRBV20-1 and J usage is TRBJ2-1; a weak D match, TRBD1 (6 bases). Germline loops: CDR1 DFQATT, CDR2 SNEGSKA (reference sequence). The V and J ends lost 2 bases and 1 base respectively, with 15 bases between them. The CDR3 contains 16 residues. This chain's CDR3 is CSARSRGGTSYNEQFF. CDR3 in DNA: TGCAGTGCTAGATCAAGGGGTGGGACATCCTACAATGAGCAGTTCTTC.

The chain employs TRBV25-1 and TRBJ2-5; TRBD1 is a possible D gene (5 bases). With 6 bases removed from V and 1 base from J, the gap between germline ends came to 18 bases. Germline CDR1 and CDR2: MGHDK and SYGVNS. The CDR3 consists of 16 residues. CDR3 sequence reads: CASRAFGRALQETQYF. The CDR3 nucleotides are TGTGCCAGCAGGGCCTTCGGCAGGGCTCTCCAAGAGACCCAGTACTTC.

In this sample, this clonotype turned up a few times. V and J are TRBV7-8 and TRBJ2-1, with 11 bases identical to TRBD1. This CDR3 is 15 amino acids long. V shed 1 base and J 9 bases; nucleotides not matched to a gene: 5. Germline V CDR1 and CDR2: SGHVS, FQNEAQ. The CDR3 spells CASSLVGQGAGEQFF. The DNA for the CDR3 is TGTGCCAGCAGCTTAGTAGGACAGGGGGCAGGTGAGCAGTTCTTC.

This clonotype was picked up a small number of times. In nucleotides, the CDR3 is TGTGCCAGCAGTTTTCTGAGGAGCTCCTATAATTCACCCCTCCACTTT. It translates to CASSFLRSSYNSPLHF. This chain links TRBV27 with TRBJ1-6; D gene ambiguous. CDR3 length: 16 residues. With 3 bases removed from V and 0 bases from J, the gap between germline ends came to 9 bases. CDR1 and CDR2 (germline): MNHEY, SMNVEV (reference sequence).

This clonotype was seen ten or more times. The chain is built from TRBV20-1 and TRBJ1-4, with D unresolved. The V gene's germline CDR1 is DFQATT and CDR2 SNEGSKA (reference sequence). This CDR3 spans 11 amino acids. Trimming took 4 bases from V and 5 from J, leaving 5 bases between them. The CDR3 DNA reads as TGCAGTGCTAAAGCCAATGAAAAACTGTTTTTT. Translation: CSAKANEKLFF.

This clonotype was counted ten times or more. The chain has TRBV11-3 and TRBJ2-3, with 12 nucleotides matching TRBD2. V lost 1 base to trimming and J lost 5 bases; unmatched junction nucleotides: 25. This CDR3 comprises 23 residues. Per germline, CDR1 SGHNT and CDR2 YENEEA. In DNA, the CDR3 is TGTGCCAGCAGCTTAGTTGCCTTGGCTAGCGGGGGGGCTCGGTTTTCCGTCGGAGATACGCAGTATTTT. Encoded protein: CASSLVALASGGARFSVGDTQYF.